This T cell receptor (beta chain) was profiled in a study of blood T cell repertoires in COVID-19. Study-level background: The origin of the acute and convalescent COVID-19 samples was the United States, Italy and Spain. Sources were T cells, B-cell-depleted T cells, or PBMCs; the material itself was cDNA or gDNA.

The CDR3 length is 14 residues. Germline trimming cut 6 bases from V and 5 bases from J; bases unmatched to any gene: 9. The V gene's germline CDR1 is MNHEY and CDR2 SVGAGI. The method was immunoSEQ multiplex PCR; TCRdb's version includes in-frame clones alone and lacks a portion of them. The table includes about 240,000 clones, roughly 86% detected once. This sequence originates from a woman aged 25 to 39 with acute COVID-19. Sequenced: PBMCs or T cells enriched from blood (not recorded which). The chain employs TRBV6-5 and TRBJ1-2; the match to TRBD1 covers 7 bases. For the CDR3, the DNA is TGTGCCAGCAGCACCGGGACAGCATCATATGGCTACACCTTC. This codes for CASSTGTASYGYTF.